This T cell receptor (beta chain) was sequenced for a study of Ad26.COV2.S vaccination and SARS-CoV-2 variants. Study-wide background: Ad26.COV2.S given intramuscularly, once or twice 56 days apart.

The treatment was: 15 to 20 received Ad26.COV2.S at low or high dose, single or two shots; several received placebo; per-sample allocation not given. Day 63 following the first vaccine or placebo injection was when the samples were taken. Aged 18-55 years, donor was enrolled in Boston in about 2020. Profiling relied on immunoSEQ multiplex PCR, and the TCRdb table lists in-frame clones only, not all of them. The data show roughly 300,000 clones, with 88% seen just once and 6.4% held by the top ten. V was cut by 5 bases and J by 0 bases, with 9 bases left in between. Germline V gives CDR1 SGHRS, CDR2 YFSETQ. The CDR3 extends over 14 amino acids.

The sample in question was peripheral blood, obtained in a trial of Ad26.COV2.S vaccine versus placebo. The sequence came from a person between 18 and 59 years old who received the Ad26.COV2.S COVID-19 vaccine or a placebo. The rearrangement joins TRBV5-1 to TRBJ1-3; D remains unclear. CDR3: CASSTQSSGNTIYF. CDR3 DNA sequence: TGCGCCAGCAGTACTCAGAGCTCTGGAAACACCATATATTTT.